The 15 T cell receptor beta chains below all came from one sample that was sequenced in a study of CD8+ T cells in alopecia areata. Sequencing templates came from extracted RNA that was reverse transcribed into cDNA. Data came from immunoSEQ multiplex PCR; TCRdb stores just in-frame clones and leaves some out. The data show 150,000 to 200,000 clones, about three fifths seen once. Treatment meaning: oral pan-JAK inhibitor, 5-10 mg twice daily. The sequences come from CD4+ T cells sorted from blood, collected at week 4, from a patient treated with tofacitinib. These receptors were taken from a human donor with alopecia areata.

The rearrangement links TRBV5-4 to TRBJ2-2; 7 bases align to TRBD1. The J segment lost 4 bases and the V segment lost 0 bases, leaving 12 bases of the junction unmatched. The CDR3 has 18 residues. CDR1 and CDR2 (germline): SGHNT, YYREEE (reference sequence). CDR3 sequence: CASSLGTQGRTPTGELFF. In DNA form, the CDR3 reads TGTGCCAGCAGCTTGGGAACACAGGGGCGCACGCCCACCGGGGAGCTGTTTTTT.

The chain recombines TRBV7-9 with TRBJ1-5; D remains unclear. CDR1 and CDR2 (germline): SEHNR, FQNEAQ (reference sequence). The CDR3 has 12 residues. Trimming took off 5 bases at V and 9 bases at J, with 11 bases between the two ends. CDR3 in DNA: TGTGCCAGCAGCGAACCCCCCTCGCCCCAGCATTTT. Its protein is CASSEPPSPQHF.

The chain joins TRBV11-2 to TRBJ2-4, with 7 bases lining up with TRBD2. CDR1 is SGHAT, CDR2 FQNNGV, per germline. The CDR3 is 16 residues long. Trimming at V came to 1 base and at J to 9 bases, leaving 12 bases not matched to a gene. This CDR3 reads CASSLVGGNTDSIQYF. CDR3 in DNA: TGTGCCAGCAGCTTAGTGGGAGGGAATACGGATAGCATTCAGTACTTC.

This clone was detected once. The chain is built from TRBV29-1 and TRBJ2-5, with D uncertain. CDR1 SQVTM and CDR2 ANQGSEA come from the germline V gene. V was clipped by 4 bases and J by 1 base, with 7 bases between them. CDR3 length: 12 amino acids. DNA of the CDR3: TGCAGCGTTGCGCGGTCCCAAGAGACCCAGTACTTC. Translating it yields CSVARSQETQYF.

This CDR3 is CSVDRGRGGELFF. CDR3 DNA: TGCAGCGTCGACAGGGGGCGAGGCGGGGAGCTGTTTTTT. V usage is TRBV29-1 and J usage is TRBJ2-2; 10 positions match TRBD1. The V gene end was trimmed by 6 bases and the J gene end by 7 bases; junction bases not matched to a gene: 5. CDR3 length: 13 amino acids. Per germline, CDR1 SQVTM and CDR2 ANQGSEA.

Comments on this clone: Other DNA sequences in this specimen translate into the identical CDR3. This chain connects TRBV25-1 to TRBJ1-5; no clear D gene. The CDR3 has 13 residues. The V and J ends lost 4 bases and 2 bases respectively, with 6 bases between them. Germline values: CDR1 MGHDK, CDR2 SYGVNS. CDR3 sequence: CASSGVGNQPQHF. Written as DNA, the CDR3 is TGTGCCAGCAGTGGGGTAGGCAATCAGCCCCAGCATTTT.

This chain links TRBV4-3 with TRBJ1-5; D uncertain. CDR3 length: 14 amino acids. Germline V gene lookup returns CDR1 LGHNA and CDR2 YSLEER. V lost 5 bases and J 2 bases, leaving 10 bases between the germline ends. This CDR3 is CASSYNEGNQPQHF. As DNA, the CDR3 is TGCGCCAGCAGCTACAACGAGGGCAATCAGCCCCAGCATTTT.

This chain connects TRBV20-1 to TRBJ2-3, with D unclear. The V gene's germline CDR1 is DFQATT and CDR2 SNEGSKA (reference sequence). With 6 bases removed from V and 5 bases from J, the gap between germline ends came to 9 bases. The CDR3 has 11 residues. The DNA of the CDR3 is TGCAGTGCCTTAAAGGGAGATACGCAGTATTTT. Translating gives CSALKGDTQYF.

A note on this clone: Distinct nucleotide sequences in the sample also encode this CDR3. The chain joins TRBV11-2 to TRBJ2-2, with D unclear. The CDR3 spans 12 residues. CDR1 is SGHAT and CDR2 is FQNNGV in the germline V gene. Trimming removed 2 bases at V and 2 bases at J, with 0 bases between. CDR3 DNA: TGTGCCAGCAGCTTAAACACCGGGGAGCTGTTTTTT. Its protein product is CASSLNTGELFF.

The CDR3 reads CSVRLGYAEQYF. The CDR3 DNA follows: TGCAGCGTTCGTTTAGGTTACGCTGAGCAGTACTTC. V usage is TRBV29-1 and J usage is TRBJ2-7; D is unclear. Trimming removed 5 bases at V and 7 bases at J, with 15 bases between. Germline assignment: CDR1 SQVTM and CDR2 ANQGSEA. CDR3 length equals 12 residues.

This clone has just a few counts. CDR3 loop: CASSQPASDTQYF. The CDR3 DNA reads TGTGCCAGCAGCCAACCTGCTAGCGACACGCAGTATTTT. This sequence joins TRBV14 and TRBJ2-3, with D perhaps TRBD2 (6 bases). The germline gives CDR1 SGHDN, CDR2 FVKESK. The V end was cut by 2 bases, the J end by 9 bases, with 12 bases between. The CDR3 is 13 amino acids.

The V and J genes are TRBV5-1 and TRBJ2-6; D is possibly TRBD1 (5 bases). Germline assignment: CDR1 SGHRS and CDR2 YFSETQ. This CDR3 spans 17 amino acids. V was trimmed by 0 bases and J by 0 bases, leaving 10 bases between them. CDR3 in DNA: TGCGCCAGCAGCTTGGCGACAGAGAGCTCTGGGGCCAACGTCCTGACTTTC. Its protein is CASSLATESSGANVLTF.

CDR3 region: CASSLLGAADTQYF. The CDR3 nucleotides are TGTGCCAGCAGCCTCCTCGGGGCGGCAGATACGCAGTATTTT. The J gene is TRBJ2-3, the V gene TRBV6-1; D is perhaps TRBD1 or TRBD2 (5 bases each). CDR1 is MNHNS, CDR2 SASEGT, per germline. The CDR3 has 14 amino acids. V gave up 6 bases and J gave up 4 bases, with 14 bases separating them.

The chain joins TRBV5-1 to TRBJ1-2; possibly TRBD1 for D (5 bases). V gave up 4 bases and J gave up 8 bases, with 15 bases separating them. Germline V gene sequence: CDR1 SGHRS, CDR2 YFSETQ. This CDR3 has 13 amino acids. The CDR3 sequence is CASSLGVGEGYTF. The CDR3 DNA reads TGCGCCAGCAGCCTAGGGGTTGGAGAGGGCTACACCTTC.

The V call is TRBV6-1, the J call TRBJ2-7, with 7 nucleotides matching TRBD1. J lost 3 bases, V lost 6 bases, and 5 bases had no gene match. In germline, CDR1 is MNHNS, CDR2 SASEGT. The CDR3 covers 13 residues. CDR3 bases: TGTGCCAGCAGCTCGGACAGGAACTACGAGCAGTACTTC. It specifies CASSSDRNYEQYF.